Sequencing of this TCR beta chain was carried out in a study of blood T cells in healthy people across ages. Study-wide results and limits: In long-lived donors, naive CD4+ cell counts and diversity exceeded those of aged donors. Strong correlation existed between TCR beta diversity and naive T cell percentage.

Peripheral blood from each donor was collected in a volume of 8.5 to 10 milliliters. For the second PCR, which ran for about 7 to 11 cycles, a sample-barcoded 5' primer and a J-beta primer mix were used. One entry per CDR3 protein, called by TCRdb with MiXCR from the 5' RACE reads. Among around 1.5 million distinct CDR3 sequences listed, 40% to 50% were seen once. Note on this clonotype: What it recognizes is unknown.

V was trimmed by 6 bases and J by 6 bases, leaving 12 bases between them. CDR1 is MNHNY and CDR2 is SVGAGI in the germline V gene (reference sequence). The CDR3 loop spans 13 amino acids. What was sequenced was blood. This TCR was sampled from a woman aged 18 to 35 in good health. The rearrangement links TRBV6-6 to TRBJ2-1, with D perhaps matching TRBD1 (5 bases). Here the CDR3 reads CASSAPRGNEQFF. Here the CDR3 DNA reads TGTGCCAGCAGCGCACCAAGGGGCAATGAGCAGTTCTTC.